This TCR beta chain was found in a study of cytomegalovirus exposure and HLA in healthy donors. Comment on this clone: Its target is unknown.

The CDR3 consists of 13 residues. Germline V gene sequence: CDR1 WNHNN, CDR2 SYGVQD (reference sequence). V shed 6 bases and J shed 0 bases, with 7 bases lying between them. The PCR contained 60 Vbeta and 13 Jbeta primers. TCRdb keeps only in-frame clones here, not all; method: immunoSEQ multiplex PCR. Found here are over 100,000 clones, about 78% of them singletons; the top ten hold roughly an eighth. Study-wide results and caveats: Later analysis revealed greater clonal expansion in HLA-associated TCR beta chains than in equally common others. Investigators reported some 150 TCR beta chains as tied to cytomegalovirus. Reports showed the classifier diagnosing cytomegalovirus status with high specificity and sensitivity. In a later analysis, 16,951 TCR beta sequences were associated with HLA alleles at 0.05 false discovery rate.

The sequenced sample consisted of PBMCs. This receptor was obtained from a middle-aged woman in good health and CMV-seropositive. The chain uses TRBV10-1 and TRBJ2-3; tentatively, D is TRBD2 (6 bases). The CDR3 sequence: CASRGTSTDTQYF. DNA for the CDR3: TGCGCCAGCAGAGGGACTAGCACAGATACGCAGTATTTT.